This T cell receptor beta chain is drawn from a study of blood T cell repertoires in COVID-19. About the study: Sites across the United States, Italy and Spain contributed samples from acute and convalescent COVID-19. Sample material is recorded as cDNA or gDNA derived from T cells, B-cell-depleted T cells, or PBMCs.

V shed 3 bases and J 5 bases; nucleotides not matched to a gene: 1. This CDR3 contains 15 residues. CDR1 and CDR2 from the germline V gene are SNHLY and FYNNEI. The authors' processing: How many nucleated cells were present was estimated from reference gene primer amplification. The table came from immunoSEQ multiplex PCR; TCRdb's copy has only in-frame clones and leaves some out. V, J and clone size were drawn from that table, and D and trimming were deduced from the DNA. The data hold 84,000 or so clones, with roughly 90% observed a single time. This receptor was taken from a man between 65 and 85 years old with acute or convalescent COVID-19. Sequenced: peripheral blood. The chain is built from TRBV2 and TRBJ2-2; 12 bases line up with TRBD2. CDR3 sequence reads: CASSETSGSTGELFF. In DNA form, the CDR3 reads TGTGCCAGCAGTGAGACTAGCGGGAGTACCGGGGAGCTGTTTTTT.